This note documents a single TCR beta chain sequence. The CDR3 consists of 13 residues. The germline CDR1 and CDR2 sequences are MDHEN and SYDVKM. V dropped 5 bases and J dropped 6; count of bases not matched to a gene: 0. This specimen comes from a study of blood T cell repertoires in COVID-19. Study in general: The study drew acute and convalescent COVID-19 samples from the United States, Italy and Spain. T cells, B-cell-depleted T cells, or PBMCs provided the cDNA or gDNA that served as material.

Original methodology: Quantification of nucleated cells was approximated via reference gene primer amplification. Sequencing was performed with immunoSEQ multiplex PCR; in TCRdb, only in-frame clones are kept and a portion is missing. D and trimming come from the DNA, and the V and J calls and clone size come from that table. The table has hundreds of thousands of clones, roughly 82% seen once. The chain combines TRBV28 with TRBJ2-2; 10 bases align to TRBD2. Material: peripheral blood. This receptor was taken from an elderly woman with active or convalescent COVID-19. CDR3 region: CASSLAGAGELFF. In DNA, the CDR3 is TGTGCCAGCAGTCTAGCGGGGGCCGGGGAGCTGTTTTTT.